Listed here are 28 T cell receptor beta chains from one sample, sequenced in a study of early T cells in non-severe SARS-CoV-2 infection. TCRdb analysed the 5' RACE reads with MiXCR anew, one entry per CDR3 protein. The top ten clones hold about 10% of a sample with fewer than 90,000 distinct CDR3 sequences, 13% to 15% of them seen once. The sample comprised whole blood. Receptors were obtained from an adult who was a healthcare worker with PCR-confirmed SARS-CoV-2 infection or an uninfected control (not recorded which).

In this sample, this clonotype turned up a few times. The chain has TRBV7-6 and TRBJ1-6; maybe TRBD1 (5 bases). Germline-derived CDR1 and CDR2 are SGHVS and FNYEAQ. The length of the CDR3 is 16 residues. The V gene lost 6 bases and the J gene lost 11 bases, with 23 bases spanning the gap. The CDR3 sequence is CASSLTQDPKLAPLHF. CDR3 DNA sequence: TGTGCCAGCAGTTTAACACAGGATCCGAAGCTTGCACCCCTCCACTTT.

This clonotype was detected ten times or more. The chain combines TRBV9 with TRBJ1-2; TRBD1 agrees at 9 bases. V gave up 0 bases and J gave up 3 bases; unmatched junction bases: 3. The CDR3 extends over 15 amino acids. CDR1 is SGDLS and CDR2 is YYNGEE in the germline V gene. The CDR3 DNA reads as TGTGCCAGCAGCGTAGACACAGGGGGCTACTATGGCTACACCTTC. Its translation is CASSVDTGGYYGYTF.

The gene calls are TRBV20-1 and TRBJ2-5; 7 bases fit TRBD1. The V segment lost 5 bases and the J segment 4 bases; nucleotides outside the gene matches: 13. Germline assignment: CDR1 DFQATT and CDR2 SNEGSKA (reference sequence). The CDR3 contains 15 residues. As DNA, the CDR3 is TGCAGTGCTTCAATATTGACAGGGCGGGTAGAGACCCAGTACTTC. It specifies CSASILTGRVETQYF.

This clonotype was detected ten times or more. The chain employs TRBV12-2 and TRBJ1-1. TRBV12-2 is recorded as a pseudogene. This CDR3 region has 13 residues. This CDR3 reads CASRLAPGSQAFF. CDR3 nucleotide sequence: TGTGCAAGTCGCTTAGCGCCGGGTAGTCAAGCTTTCTTT.

This clonotype occurred many times. The chain recombines TRBV6-6 with TRBJ2-1, with D hard to call. The germline V and J ends were trimmed by 2 bases and 6 bases, with 2 bases remaining between them. Germline V gene sequence: CDR1 MNHNY, CDR2 SVGAGI (reference sequence). The CDR3 covers 11 residues. The CDR3 sequence: CASSYGNEQFF. Written as DNA, the CDR3 is TGTGCCAGCAGTTACGGCAATGAGCAGTTCTTC.

The CDR3 region has the DNA TGCAGTGCTACGGGTCAGGGTGACTATGGCTACACCTTC. Its translation is CSATGQGDYGYTF. The chain joins TRBV20-1 to TRBJ1-2; the D gene is possibly TRBD1 (5 bases). The CDR3 has 13 residues. In germline, CDR1 is DFQATT, CDR2 SNEGSKA (reference sequence). Between the trimmed V and J ends, which lost 4 bases and 3 bases, there was a span of 12 bases.

V is TRBV20-1 and J is TRBJ2-3, with D hard to call. The V end was cut by 3 bases, the J end by 2 bases, with 9 bases between. This CDR3 region has 13 residues. Germline CDR1 DFQATT, CDR2 SNEGSKA (reference sequence). The CDR3 DNA follows: TGCAGTGCTAGGGTTGAAAACACAGATACGCAGTATTTT. Translated: CSARVENTDTQYF.

This clonotype turned up a few times. The J gene is TRBJ2-3, the V gene TRBV7-9; D call uncertain. V dropped 3 bases and J dropped 8 bases, with 9 bases sitting between them. Germline-derived CDR1 and CDR2 are SEHNR and FQNEAQ (reference sequence). This CDR3 is built from 12 residues. CDR3 bases: TGTGCCAGCAGCTTTCCTGATGGTACGCAGTATTTT. Residues: CASSFPDGTQYF.

This clonotype was seen ten or more times. This chain uses TRBV12-3 or TRBV12-4 with TRBJ2-3; D gene ambiguous. The CDR3 covers 11 residues. Deletions cut 6 bases from V and 5 bases from J, with 6 bases between. This CDR3 reads CASSLGDTQYF. For the CDR3, the DNA is TGTGCCAGCAGCTTGGGAGATACGCAGTATTTT.

The chain joins TRBV20-1 to TRBJ2-5; no definite D call. Germline lookup yields CDR1 DFQATT and CDR2 SNEGSKA (reference sequence). V dropped 6 bases and J dropped 5 bases, with 22 bases sitting between them. CDR3 length: 15 residues. The CDR3 sequence is CSAPPDPARWETQYF. As DNA, the CDR3 is TGCAGTGCCCCTCCTGACCCGGCTAGATGGGAGACCCAGTACTTC.

In its sample, this clonotype was seen many times. V usage is TRBV29-1 and J usage is TRBJ1-1; D remains ambiguous. Germline V lookup: CDR1 SQVTM, CDR2 ANQGSEA. CDR3 length: 13 residues. V shed 5 bases and J shed 0 bases, with 10 bases lying between them. CDR3 sequence (DNA): TGCAGCGTTCGACCCGAGCTGAACACTGAAGCTTTCTTT. Amino acid sequence: CSVRPELNTEAFF.

The chain recombines TRBV7-3 with TRBJ2-1, with 9 bases lining up with TRBD2. Germline V gene data show CDR1 as SGHTA and CDR2 as FQGTGA. V was pared by 0 bases and J by 8 bases, with 11 bases of the junction left unmatched. CDR3 length: 17 residues. CDR3 region: CASSLTPLRGGADEQFF. The DNA for the CDR3 is TGTGCCAGCAGCTTAACGCCCCTTCGCGGGGGGGCCGATGAGCAGTTCTTC.

The chain combines TRBV29-1 with TRBJ1-1, with D hard to call. Germline V gene sequence: CDR1 SQVTM, CDR2 ANQGSEA. The ends were cut back, 7 bases at V and 0 bases at J, with 12 bases in the middle. The CDR3 has 13 amino acids. The CDR3 spells CSANGQMNTEAFF. CDR3 in DNA: TGCAGCGCCAATGGGCAAATGAACACTGAAGCTTTCTTT.

The table lists this clonotype with many counts. The chain has TRBV19 and TRBJ2-7; D is ambiguous. The CDR3 is made up of 15 amino acids. CDR1 is LNHDA and CDR2 is SQIVND in the germline V gene (reference sequence). V was trimmed by 2 bases and J by 3 bases, leaving 14 bases between them. The CDR3: CASSIMGGGDYEQYF. CDR3 nucleotide sequence: TGTGCCAGTAGTATAATGGGTGGCGGAGACTACGAGCAGTACTTC.

This clonotype was seen a handful of times. The chain couples TRBV12-3 or TRBV12-4 to TRBJ2-7; 8 bases line up with TRBD1. Germline trimming cut 4 bases from V and 4 bases from J; bases unmatched to any gene: 9. This CDR3 is 15 amino acids long. In DNA form, the CDR3 reads TGTGCCAGCAGTTCCTCGCAGGGGGCGCGGTACGAGCAGTACTTC. The encoded protein is CASSSSQGARYEQYF.

This chain uses TRBV29-1 with TRBJ2-3; D remains ambiguous. This CDR3 has 12 amino acids. V lost 4 bases and J lost 4, with 9 bases in between. Germline CDR1 reads SQVTM; CDR2 reads ANQGSEA. CDR3 sequence (DNA): TGCAGCGTTGCCCTGAACCCAGATACGCAGTATTTT. This sequence encodes CSVALNPDTQYF.

For this clonotype: A much larger clone sits a single nucleotide away, making a read error possible. The chain joins TRBV14 to TRBJ2-5; the D is unclear. Germline V gene data show CDR1 as SGHDN and CDR2 as FVKESK. V was trimmed by 0 bases and J by 4 bases, leaving 3 bases between them. The CDR3 covers 12 residues. The CDR3: CASSQEGETQYF. The CDR3 nucleotides are TGTGCCAGCAGCCAAGAGGGAGAGACCCAGTACTTC.

The V call is TRBV27, the J call TRBJ1-6; 7 positions match TRBD1. The J segment lost 10 bases and the V segment lost 3 bases, leaving 6 bases of the junction unmatched. This CDR3 comprises 14 residues. The germline V gene encodes CDR1 MNHEY and CDR2 SMNVEV (reference sequence). The CDR3, as DNA: TGTGCCAGCAGTTTCCCAGGGGGACGATCACCCCTCCACTTT. The encoded protein is CASSFPGGRSPLHF.

The chain joins TRBV9 to TRBJ2-3, with 7 bases fitting TRBD1. The CDR3 runs to 15 residues. Losses at the gene ends were 4 bases for V and 1 base for J; bases not matched to a gene: 6. The germline CDR1 and CDR2 sequences are SGDLS and YYNGEE. CDR3 loop: CASSFSQGGTDTQYF. The CDR3 DNA is TGTGCCAGCAGCTTCAGTCAGGGGGGCACAGATACGCAGTATTTT.

This clonotype was counted a few times. The chain employs TRBV28 and TRBJ2-7; 8 bases are shared with TRBD2. The V gene's germline CDR1 is MDHEN and CDR2 SYDVKM. The CDR3 is 14 amino acids. The trim removed 5 bases at V and 0 bases at J, leaving 3 bases unmatched. The DNA for the CDR3 is TGTGCCAGCAGTACTAGCGGAAGCTCCTACGAGCAGTACTTC. This translates into CASSTSGSSYEQYF.

Ten or more counts support this clonotype. This chain links TRBV20-1 with TRBJ2-7; 8 nucleotides agree with TRBD2. Germline CDR1 is DFQATT and CDR2 is SNEGSKA (reference sequence). There are 13 residues in the CDR3. V shed 6 bases and J 3 bases; nucleotides not matched to a gene: 7. CDR3 region: CSALIAGNYEQYF. The CDR3 coding sequence is TGCAGTGCCCTGATAGCGGGGAACTACGAGCAGTACTTC.

This clonotype has just a few counts. The CDR3 reads CSVVASGETQYF. The CDR3 region has the DNA TGCAGCGTTGTCGCGTCTGGAGAGACCCAGTACTTC. This chain joins TRBV29-1 and TRBJ2-5; D uncertain. V shed 4 bases and J shed 4 bases, with 10 bases lying between them. This CDR3 contains 12 residues. The germline CDR1 and CDR2 sequences are SQVTM and ANQGSEA.

This clonotype was recorded a few times. V is TRBV7-9 and J is TRBJ2-1; maybe TRBD2 (5 bases). In germline, CDR1 is SEHNR, CDR2 FQNEAQ (reference sequence). There are 15 residues in the CDR3. V lost 5 bases, J lost 0 bases, and 11 bases lay in between. The chain's CDR3 is CASSRLGSSYNEQFF. The CDR3 DNA is TGTGCCAGCAGCCGTCTAGGGAGCTCCTACAATGAGCAGTTCTTC.

This clonotype has a handful of counts. The V call is TRBV7-8, the J call TRBJ2-3; D call uncertain. V was clipped by 5 bases and J by 2 bases, with 23 bases between them. Germline V gene lookup returns CDR1 SGHVS and CDR2 FQNEAQ. The CDR3 is 18 amino acids. CDR3 coding DNA: TGTGCCAGCAGCCCCCTTCGATGGGCAGCACAGCTCACAGATACGCAGTATTTT. Its protein product is CASSPLRWAAQLTDTQYF.

This clonotype was seen many times. The gene calls are TRBV11-2 and TRBJ1-2, with TRBD1 as a possible D gene (5 bases). The V gene's germline CDR1 is SGHAT and CDR2 FQNNGV. The CDR3 is 13 residues long. Trimming took 0 bases from V and 5 from J, leaving 7 bases between them. The DNA for the CDR3 is TGTGCCAGCAGCTTAGAAGGGGCATATGGCTACACCTTC. This gives the protein CASSLEGAYGYTF. Full variable domain (missing parts from reference TRBV11-2 and TRBJ1-2): EAGVAQSPRYKIIEKRQSVAFWCNPISGHATLYWYQQILGQGPKLLIQFQNNGVVDDSQLPKDRFSAERLKGVDSTLKIQPAKLEDSAVYLCASSLEGAYGYTFGSGTRLTVV.

This clonotype was counted a few times. The V and J genes are TRBV7-9 and TRBJ2-7, with D uncertain. The CDR3 is 14 amino acids. V was pared by 3 bases and J by 3 bases, with 12 bases between. Germline assignment: CDR1 SEHNR and CDR2 FQNEAQ (reference sequence). As DNA, the CDR3 is TGTGCCAGCAGCTTGCGTGGATTCGACTACGAGCAGTACTTC. This codes for CASSLRGFDYEQYF.

The V gene is TRBV15, the J gene TRBJ2-3; D is unclear. Per germline, CDR1 LNHNV and CDR2 YYDKDF (reference sequence). The CDR3 totals 12 residues. Trimming shortened V by 5 bases and J by 0 bases, and 3 bases separated the two germline ends. For the CDR3, the DNA is TGTGCCACCAGCGTCAGCACAGATACGCAGTATTTT. Amino acid sequence: CATSVSTDTQYF.

This clonotype was seen only a few times. The J gene is TRBJ1-1, the V gene TRBV7-8, with D unresolved. Trimming cost V 0 bases and J 0 bases, with 5 bases left between them. The CDR3 totals 14 residues. Germline CDR1 SGHVS, CDR2 FQNEAQ. CDR3 coding DNA: TGTGCCAGCAGCTTAGCACAGCTGAACACTGAAGCTTTCTTT. This encodes CASSLAQLNTEAFF.